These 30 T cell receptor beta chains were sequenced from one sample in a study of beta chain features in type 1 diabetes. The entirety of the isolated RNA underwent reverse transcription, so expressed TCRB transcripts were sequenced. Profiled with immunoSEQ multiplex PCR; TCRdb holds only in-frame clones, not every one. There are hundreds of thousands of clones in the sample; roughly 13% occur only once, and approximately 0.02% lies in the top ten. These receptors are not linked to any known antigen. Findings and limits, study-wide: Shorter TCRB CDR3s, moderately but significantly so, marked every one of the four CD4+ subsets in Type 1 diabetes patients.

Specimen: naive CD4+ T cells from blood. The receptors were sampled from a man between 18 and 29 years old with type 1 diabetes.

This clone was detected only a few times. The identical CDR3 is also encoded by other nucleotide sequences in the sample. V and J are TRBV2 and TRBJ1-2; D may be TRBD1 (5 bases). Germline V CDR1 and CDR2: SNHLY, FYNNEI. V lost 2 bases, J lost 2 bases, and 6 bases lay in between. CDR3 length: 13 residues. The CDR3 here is CASSEQGNYGYTF. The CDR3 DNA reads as TGTGCCAGCAGTGAACAGGGAAACTATGGCTACACCTTC.

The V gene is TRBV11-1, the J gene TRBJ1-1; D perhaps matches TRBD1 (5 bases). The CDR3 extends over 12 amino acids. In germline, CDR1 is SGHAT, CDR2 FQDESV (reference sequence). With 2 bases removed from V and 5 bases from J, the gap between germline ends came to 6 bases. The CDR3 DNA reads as TGTGCCAGCAGCTTAAGGGGAACTGAAGCTTTCTTT. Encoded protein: CASSLRGTEAFF.

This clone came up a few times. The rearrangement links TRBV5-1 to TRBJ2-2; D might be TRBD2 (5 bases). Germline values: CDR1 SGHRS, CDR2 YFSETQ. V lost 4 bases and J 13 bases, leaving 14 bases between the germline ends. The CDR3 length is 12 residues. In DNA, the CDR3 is TGCGCCAGCAGCCTGGACTTCCTCGGGCTGTTTTTT. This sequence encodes CASSLDFLGLFF.

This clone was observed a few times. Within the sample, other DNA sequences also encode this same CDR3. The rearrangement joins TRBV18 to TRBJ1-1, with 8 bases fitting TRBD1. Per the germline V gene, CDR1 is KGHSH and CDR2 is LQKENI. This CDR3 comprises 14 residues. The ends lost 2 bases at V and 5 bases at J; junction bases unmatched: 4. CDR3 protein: CASSPTDRGTEAFF. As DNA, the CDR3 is TGTGCCAGCTCACCAACCGACAGGGGAACTGAAGCTTTCTTT.

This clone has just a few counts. This CDR3 reads CASSAWSRVNEQFF. The CDR3 region has the DNA TGTGCCAGCAGCGCGTGGTCCAGGGTCAATGAGCAGTTCTTC. The V call is TRBV11-2, the J call TRBJ2-1; D might be TRBD1 (5 bases). The CDR3 covers 14 residues. Germline V gene sequence: CDR1 SGHAT, CDR2 FQNNGV. The germline V and J ends were trimmed by 5 bases and 6 bases, with 14 bases remaining between them.

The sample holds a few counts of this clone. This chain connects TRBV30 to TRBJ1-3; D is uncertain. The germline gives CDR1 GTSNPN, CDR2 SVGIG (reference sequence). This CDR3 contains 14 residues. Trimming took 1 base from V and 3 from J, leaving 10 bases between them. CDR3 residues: CAWSGVAVGNTIYF. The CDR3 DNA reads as TGTGCCTGGAGTGGAGTTGCAGTTGGAAACACCATATATTTT.

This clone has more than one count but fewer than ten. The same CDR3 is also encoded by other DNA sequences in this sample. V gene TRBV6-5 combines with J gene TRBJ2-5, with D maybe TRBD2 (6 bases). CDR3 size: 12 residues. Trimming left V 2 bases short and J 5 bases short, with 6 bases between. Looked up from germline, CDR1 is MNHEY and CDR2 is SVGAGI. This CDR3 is CASSYGGETQYF. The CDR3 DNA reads TGTGCCAGCAGTTACGGGGGGGAGACCCAGTACTTC.

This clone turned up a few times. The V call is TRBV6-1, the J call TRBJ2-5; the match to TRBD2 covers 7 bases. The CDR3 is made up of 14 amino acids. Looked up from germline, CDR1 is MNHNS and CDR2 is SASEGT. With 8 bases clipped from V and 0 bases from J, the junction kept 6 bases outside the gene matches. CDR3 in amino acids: CASGSGADQETQYF. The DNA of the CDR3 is TGTGCCAGCGGCAGCGGGGCGGACCAAGAGACCCAGTACTTC.

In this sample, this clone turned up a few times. CDR3 nucleotide sequence: TGTGCCAGCAGTGAATCAGGGAGCTCTGGAAACACCATATATTTT. This sequence encodes CASSESGSSGNTIYF. The chain is built from TRBV2 and TRBJ1-3, with D possibly being TRBD1 (5 bases). Trimming shortened V by 2 bases and J by 0 bases, and 8 bases separated the two germline ends. This CDR3 comprises 15 residues. Per the germline V gene, CDR1 is SNHLY and CDR2 is FYNNEI.

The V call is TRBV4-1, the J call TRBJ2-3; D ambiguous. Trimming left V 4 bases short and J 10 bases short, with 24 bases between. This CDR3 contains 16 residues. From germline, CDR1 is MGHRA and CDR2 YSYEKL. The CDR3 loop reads CASSPSDLPANWAQYF. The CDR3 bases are TGCGCCAGCAGCCCCTCGGACCTCCCCGCGAACTGGGCGCAGTATTTT.

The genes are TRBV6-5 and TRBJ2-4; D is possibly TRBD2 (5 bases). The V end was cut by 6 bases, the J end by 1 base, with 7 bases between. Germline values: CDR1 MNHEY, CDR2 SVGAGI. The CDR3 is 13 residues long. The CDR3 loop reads CASRDSAKNIQYF. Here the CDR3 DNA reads TGTGCCAGCAGGGACTCGGCCAAAAACATTCAGTACTTC.

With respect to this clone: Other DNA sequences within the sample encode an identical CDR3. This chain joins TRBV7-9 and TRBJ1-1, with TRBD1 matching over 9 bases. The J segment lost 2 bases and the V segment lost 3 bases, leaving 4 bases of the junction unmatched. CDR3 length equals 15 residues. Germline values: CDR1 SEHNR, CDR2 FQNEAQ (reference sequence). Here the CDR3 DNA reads TGTGCCAGCAGCTTTCCAACAGGGGGCAACACTGAAGCTTTCTTT. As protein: CASSFPTGGNTEAFF.

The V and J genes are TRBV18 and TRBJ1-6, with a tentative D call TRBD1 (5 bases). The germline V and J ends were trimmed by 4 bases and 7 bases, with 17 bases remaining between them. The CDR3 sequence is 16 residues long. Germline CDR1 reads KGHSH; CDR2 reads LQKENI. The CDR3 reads CASSHRDVVSNSPLHF. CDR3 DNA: TGTGCCAGCTCACACCGGGACGTAGTCAGCAATTCACCCCTCCACTTT.

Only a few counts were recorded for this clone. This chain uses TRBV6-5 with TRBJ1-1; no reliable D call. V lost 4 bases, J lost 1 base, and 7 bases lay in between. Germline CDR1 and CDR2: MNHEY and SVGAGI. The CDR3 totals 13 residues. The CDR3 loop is CASSLESNTEAFF. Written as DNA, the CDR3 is TGTGCCAGCAGTTTAGAGTCGAACACTGAAGCTTTCTTT.

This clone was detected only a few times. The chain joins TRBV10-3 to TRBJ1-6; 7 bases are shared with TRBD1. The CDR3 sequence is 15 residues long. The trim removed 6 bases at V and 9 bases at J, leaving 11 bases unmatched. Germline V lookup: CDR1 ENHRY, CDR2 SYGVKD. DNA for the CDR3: TGTGCCATCAGACCCGACAGGGCTGTCGGTTCACCCCTCCACTTT. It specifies CAIRPDRAVGSPLHF.

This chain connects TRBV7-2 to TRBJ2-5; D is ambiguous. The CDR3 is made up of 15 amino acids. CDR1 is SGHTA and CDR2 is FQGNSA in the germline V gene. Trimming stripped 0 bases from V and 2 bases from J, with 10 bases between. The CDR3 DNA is TGTGCCAGCAGCTTAGCGCTGTCAGTGCAAGAGACCCAGTACTTC. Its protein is CASSLALSVQETQYF.

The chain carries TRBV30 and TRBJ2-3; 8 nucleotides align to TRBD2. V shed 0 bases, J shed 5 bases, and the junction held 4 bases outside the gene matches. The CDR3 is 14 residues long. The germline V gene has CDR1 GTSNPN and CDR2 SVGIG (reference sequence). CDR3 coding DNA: TGTGCCTGGAGTGTAGCCGGGGGGGGAGATACGCAGTATTTT. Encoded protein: CAWSVAGGGDTQYF.

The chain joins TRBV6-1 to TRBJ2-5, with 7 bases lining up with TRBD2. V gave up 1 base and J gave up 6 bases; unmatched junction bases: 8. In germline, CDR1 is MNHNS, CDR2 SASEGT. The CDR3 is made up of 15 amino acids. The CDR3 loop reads CASSEGGGNGKTQYF. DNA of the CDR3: TGTGCCAGCAGTGAAGGGGGGGGGAATGGAAAGACCCAGTACTTC.

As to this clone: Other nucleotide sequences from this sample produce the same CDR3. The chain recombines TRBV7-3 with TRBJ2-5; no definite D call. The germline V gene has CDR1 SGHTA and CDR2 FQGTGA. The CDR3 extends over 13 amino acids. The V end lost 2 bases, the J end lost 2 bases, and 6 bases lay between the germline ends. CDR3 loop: CASSLGFQETQYF. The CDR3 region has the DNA TGTGCCAGCAGCTTAGGCTTTCAAGAGACCCAGTACTTC.

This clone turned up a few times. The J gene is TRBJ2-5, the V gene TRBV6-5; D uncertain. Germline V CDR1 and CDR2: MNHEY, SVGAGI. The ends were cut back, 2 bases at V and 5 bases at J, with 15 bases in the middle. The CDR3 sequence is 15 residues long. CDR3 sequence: CASSYALVAAETQYF. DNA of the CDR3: TGTGCCAGCAGTTACGCCCTAGTTGCGGCGGAGACCCAGTACTTC.

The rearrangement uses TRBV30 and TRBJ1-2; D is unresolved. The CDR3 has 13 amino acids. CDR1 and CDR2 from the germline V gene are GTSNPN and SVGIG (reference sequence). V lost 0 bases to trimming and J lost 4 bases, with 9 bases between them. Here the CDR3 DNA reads TGTGCCTGGAGTGTGGCCAGGATCTATGGCTACACCTTC. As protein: CAWSVARIYGYTF.

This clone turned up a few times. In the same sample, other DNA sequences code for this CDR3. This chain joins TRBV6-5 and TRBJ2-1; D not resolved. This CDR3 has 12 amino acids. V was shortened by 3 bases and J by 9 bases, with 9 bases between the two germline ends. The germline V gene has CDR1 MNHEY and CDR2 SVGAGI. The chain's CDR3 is CASSYWGGEQFF. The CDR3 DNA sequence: TGTGCCAGCAGTTATTGGGGTGGTGAGCAGTTCTTC.

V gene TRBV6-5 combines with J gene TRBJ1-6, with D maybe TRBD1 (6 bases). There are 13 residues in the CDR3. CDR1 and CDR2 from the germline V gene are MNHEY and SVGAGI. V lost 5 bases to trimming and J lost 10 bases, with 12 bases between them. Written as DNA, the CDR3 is TGTGCCAGCAGTCGAGGGGGGGTGTCACCCCTCCACTTT. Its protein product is CASSRGGVSPLHF.

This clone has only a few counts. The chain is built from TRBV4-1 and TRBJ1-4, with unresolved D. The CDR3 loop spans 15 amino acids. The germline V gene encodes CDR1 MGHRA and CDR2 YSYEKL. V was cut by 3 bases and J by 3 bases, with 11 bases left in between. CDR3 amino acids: CASSQLDLPNEKLFF. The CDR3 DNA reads TGCGCCAGCAGCCAGCTGGACCTCCCTAATGAAAAACTGTTTTTT.

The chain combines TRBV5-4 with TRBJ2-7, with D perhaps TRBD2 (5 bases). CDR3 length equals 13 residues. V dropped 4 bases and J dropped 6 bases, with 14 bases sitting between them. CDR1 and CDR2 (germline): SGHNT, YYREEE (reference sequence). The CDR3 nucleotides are TGTGCCAGCAGCCCCTACGGCGAGGGCGAGCAGTACTTC. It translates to CASSPYGEGEQYF.

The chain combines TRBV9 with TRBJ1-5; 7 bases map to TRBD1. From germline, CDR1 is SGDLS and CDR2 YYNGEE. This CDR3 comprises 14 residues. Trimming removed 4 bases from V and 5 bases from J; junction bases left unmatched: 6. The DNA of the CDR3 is TGTGCCAGCAGCCCCCAGGGGGGCCATCAGCCCCAGCATTTT. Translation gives CASSPQGGHQPQHF. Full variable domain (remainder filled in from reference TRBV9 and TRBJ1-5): DSGVTQTPKHLITATGQRVTLRCSPRSGDLSVYWYQQSLDQGLQFLIQYYNGEERAKGNILERFSAQQFPDLHSELNLSSLELGDSALYFCASSPQGGHQPQHFGDGTRLSIL.

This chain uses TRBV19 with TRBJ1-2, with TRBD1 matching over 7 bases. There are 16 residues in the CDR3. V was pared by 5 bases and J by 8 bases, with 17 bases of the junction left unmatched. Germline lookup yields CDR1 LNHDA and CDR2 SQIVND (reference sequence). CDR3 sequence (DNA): TGTGCCAGTAGTGTGCCCCGGGACAGCTTTAGCTTCGGCTACACCTTC. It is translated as CASSVPRDSFSFGYTF.

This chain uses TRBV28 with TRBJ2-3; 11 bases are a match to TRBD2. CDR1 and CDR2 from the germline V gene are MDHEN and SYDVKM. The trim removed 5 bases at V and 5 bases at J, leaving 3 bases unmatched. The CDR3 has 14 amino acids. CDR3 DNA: TGTGCCAGCAGTCTAGCGGGGGGTGAAGATACGCAGTATTTT. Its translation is CASSLAGGEDTQYF.

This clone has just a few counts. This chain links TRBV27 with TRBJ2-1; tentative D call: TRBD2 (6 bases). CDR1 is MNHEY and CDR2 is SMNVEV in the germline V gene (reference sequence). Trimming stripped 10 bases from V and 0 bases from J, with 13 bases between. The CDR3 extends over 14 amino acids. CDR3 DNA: TGTGCCATTCGCGGGGAGAGCTCCTACAATGAGCAGTTCTTC. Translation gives CAIRGESSYNEQFF.

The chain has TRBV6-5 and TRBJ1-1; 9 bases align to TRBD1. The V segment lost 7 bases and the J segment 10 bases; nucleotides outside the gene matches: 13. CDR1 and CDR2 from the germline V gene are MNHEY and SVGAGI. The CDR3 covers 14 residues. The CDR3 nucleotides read TGTGCCAGCATTCCGTCCGGGCGGGGACAGGGAGCTTTCTTT. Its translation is CASIPSGRGQGAFF.